This T cell receptor beta chain came from a study of T cell responses to AZD1222 COVID-19 vaccine. This CDR3 is built from 14 residues. Germline CDR1 reads SGDLS; CDR2 reads YYNGEE. V was cut by 0 bases and J by 5 bases, with 11 bases left in between. General observations from the study: There were mostly white British donors and more females than males, and clonal diversity was possibly underestimated. In all cases, repertoires were sampled only after the peak T cell response. Vaccine-related CD4 TCRs covered spike, predominating at 160-218 and 743-854.

Comment on this clone: The antigen is unknown.

Some clones are missing from TCRdb's copy, which holds only in-frame ones; the method was immunoSEQ multiplex PCR. The sample lists roughly 100,000 clones, approximately 90% occurring once. The sample was peripheral blood, taken on day 0 of AZD1222 vaccination. The sequence derives from an adult in good health. The chain is built from TRBV9 and TRBJ2-5, with D possibly TRBD2 on 5 matching bases. CDR3 loop: CASSVGTRRETQYF. The CDR3 coding sequence is TGTGCCAGCAGCGTAGGGACCCGGAGGGAGACCCAGTACTTC.